The clone carrying this T cell receptor beta chain came up many times. The CDR3 is 15 residues long. Germline V gene data show CDR1 as SGHRS and CDR2 as YFSETQ. The V gene end was trimmed by 1 base and the J gene end by 6 bases; junction bases not matched to a gene: 6. This entry belongs to a study of T-cell reconstitution after alpha-beta-depleted transplantation in children. TCRbeta library preparation incorporated unique molecular identifiers. From the PCR reads, TCRdb called clonotypes with MiXCR, one entry per CDR3 protein. This table has some 200,000 distinct CDR3 sequences, 8.5% to 10% appearing once.

This chain links TRBV5-1 with TRBJ2-2; 7 bases are a match to TRBD1. This clonotype originated in a human donor who donated a stem cell graft to a child with acute lymphoblastic leukemia. The sequenced sample was PBMCs from the stem cell graft donor, obtained from the stem cell graft. CDR3: CASSLLGGDAGELFF. The DNA of the CDR3 is TGCGCCAGCAGCTTGCTAGGGGGCGACGCCGGGGAGCTGTTTTTT.